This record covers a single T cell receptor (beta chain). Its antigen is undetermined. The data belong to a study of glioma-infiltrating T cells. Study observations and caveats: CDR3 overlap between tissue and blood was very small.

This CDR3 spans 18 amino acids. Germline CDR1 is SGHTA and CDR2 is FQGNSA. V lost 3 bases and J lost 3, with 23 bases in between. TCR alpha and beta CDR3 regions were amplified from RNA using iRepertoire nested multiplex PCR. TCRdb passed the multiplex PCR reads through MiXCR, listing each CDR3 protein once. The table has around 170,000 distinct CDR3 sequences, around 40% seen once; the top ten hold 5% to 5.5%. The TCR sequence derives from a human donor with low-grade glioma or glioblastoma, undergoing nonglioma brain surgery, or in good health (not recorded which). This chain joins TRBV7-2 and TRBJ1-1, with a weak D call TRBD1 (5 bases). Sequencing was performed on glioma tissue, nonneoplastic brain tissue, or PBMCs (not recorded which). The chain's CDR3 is CASSFMIRGFRVYTEAFF. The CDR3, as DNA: TGTGCCAGCAGCTTTATGATACGGGGGTTTAGAGTTTACACTGAAGCTTTCTTT.